Detailed here is one T cell receptor (beta chain). Its antigen is unknown. Per-base qualities were not stored, and no clone one base away is much larger. These data come from a study of OX40 agonist ivuxolimab in advanced cancers. Some background on the complete study: Ivuxolimab, which targeted the costimulatory receptor OX40 (CD134), was an agonistic, fully human IgG2 monoclonal antibody. Partial responses occurred in three dose-escalation patients: two with cutaneous melanoma and one with hepatocellular carcinoma. Prior anti-PD-1, anti-PD-L1 or anti-CTLA-4 therapy was permitted, and approximately 42% of dose-escalation patients had received checkpoint inhibitors. Intravenous ivuxolimab was administered to patients every 2 weeks at six dose levels: 0.01, 0.1, 0.3, 1.5, 3 and 10 mg/kg. Peripheral TCRbeta sequencing was intended to test whether TCR sequence diversity was altered and clonal T-cell expansion was caused by ivuxolimab. The dose-escalation cohort was about 86% male with a mean age of around 64 years, ranging from roughly 23 to 90. The paper reports the monotherapy dose-escalation portion (N of about 52 patients) of the phase I ivuxolimab trial. Of the roughly 51 patients in dose escalation, about 20 had hepatocellular carcinoma, roughly 15 had melanoma, 9 had renal cell carcinoma and 9 had head and neck cancer.

CDR1 and CDR2 are read off the germline V gene as MGHRA and YSYEKL. The cysteine opens and the phenylalanine closes a CDR3 of 14 amino acids. The only DNA kept is the CDR3, 42 bases in frame from the first base. V is cut by 1 base and J by 7 bases, and the space between the germline ends is 11 bases. Genomic DNA was isolated from the sorted cells so that the TCRbeta CDR3 region could be sequenced. The immunoSEQ Assay was used for sequencing of TCRbeta CDR3 regions. Not all clones reach the TCRdb copy of this immuneACCESS table, which keeps in-frame sequences only. Checked studies attribute under half of the gap to unresolved V genes and leave the rest unexplained. This sample lists just over 90,000 clones; 85% to 95% were detected once. The ten largest account for around 3% of the sample. Patients with a history of autoimmune disease or receiving systemic immunosuppression were excluded from the trial. In every dose cohort, peripheral blood was drawn for TCR sequencing at baseline, cycle 4 day 1, and cycle 7 day 1. The samples were taken from a phase I, first-in-human, multicenter, open-label dose-escalation trial of ivuxolimab. Adults with locally advanced or metastatic head and neck squamous cell, hepatocellular, melanoma or renal cell carcinoma were enrolled in the trial. Before TCR sequencing, CD4+ T cells and CD8+ T cells from peripheral blood were sorted into separate populations.

General conclusions and limits of the study: Which antigens the clonally expanded peripheral T cells were specific for was not determined. In the 0.1-3.0 mg/kg groups, partial responders had among the lowest normalized peripheral clonal expansion, particularly in CD8+ T cells. Low levels of normalized T-cell clonal expansion were also seen in some nonresponding patients. On average, CD8+ T cells showed more expanded clones than CD4+ T cells after ivuxolimab. At doses of 0.1 to 3.0 mg/kg, clonal expansion of both CD4+ and CD8+ blood T cells was observed from baseline to week 6.

The source is an adult with an advanced solid tumor such as melanoma, head and neck, liver or kidney cancer. This sample comprised CD4+ or CD8+ T cells sorted from blood, obtained in a trial of the OX40 agonist ivuxolimab. The sequence is built from TRBV4-1 and TRBJ2-1; the D gene is not confidently resolved. At the DNA level, the sequence is TGCGCCAGCAGCCAAGCGGGTCTCGGTAATGAGCAGTTCTTC. This is translated as CASSQAGLGNEQFF.